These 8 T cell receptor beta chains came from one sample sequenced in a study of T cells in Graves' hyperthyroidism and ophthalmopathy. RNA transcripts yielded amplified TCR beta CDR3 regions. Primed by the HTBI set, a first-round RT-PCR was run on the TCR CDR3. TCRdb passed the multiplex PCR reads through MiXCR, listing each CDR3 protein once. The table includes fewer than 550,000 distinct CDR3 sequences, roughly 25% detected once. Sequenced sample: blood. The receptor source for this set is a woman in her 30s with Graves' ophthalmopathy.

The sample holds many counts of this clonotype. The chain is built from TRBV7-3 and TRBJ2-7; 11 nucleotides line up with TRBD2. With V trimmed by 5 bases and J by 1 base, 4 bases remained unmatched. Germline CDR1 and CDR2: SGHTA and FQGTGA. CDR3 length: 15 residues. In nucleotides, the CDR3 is TGTGCCAGCAGCGCTAGCGGGGGGCCTTCCTACGAGCAGTACTTC. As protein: CASSASGGPSYEQYF.

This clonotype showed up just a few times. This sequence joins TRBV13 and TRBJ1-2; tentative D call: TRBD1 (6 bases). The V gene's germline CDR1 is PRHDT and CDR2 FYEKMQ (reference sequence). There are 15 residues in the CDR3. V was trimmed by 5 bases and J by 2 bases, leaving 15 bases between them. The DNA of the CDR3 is TGTGCCAGCAGCCCCGGGGGGCTAGTGAACTATGGCTACACCTTC. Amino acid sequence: CASSPGGLVNYGYTF.

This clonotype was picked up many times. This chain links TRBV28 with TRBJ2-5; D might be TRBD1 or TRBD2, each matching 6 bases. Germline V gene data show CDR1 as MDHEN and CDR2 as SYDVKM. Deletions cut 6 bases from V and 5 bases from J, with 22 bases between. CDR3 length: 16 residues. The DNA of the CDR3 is TGTGCCAGCAGCCCCGGTTTTGGGGGGCGGAGGGAGACCCAGTACTTC. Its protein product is CASSPGFGGRRETQYF. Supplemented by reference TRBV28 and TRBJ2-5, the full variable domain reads DVKVTQSSRYLVKRTGEKVFLECVQDMDHENMFWYRQDPGLGLRLIYFSYDVKMKEKGDIPEGYSVSREKKERFSLILESASTNQTSMYLCASSPGFGGRRETQYFGPGTRLLVL.

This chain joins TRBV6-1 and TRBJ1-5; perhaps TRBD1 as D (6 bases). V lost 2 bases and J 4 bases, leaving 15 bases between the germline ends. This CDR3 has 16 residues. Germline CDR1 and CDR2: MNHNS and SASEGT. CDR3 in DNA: TGTGCCAGCAGTGAATGGGGGGCCACAAATAATCAGCCCCAGCATTTT. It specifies CASSEWGATNNQPQHF.

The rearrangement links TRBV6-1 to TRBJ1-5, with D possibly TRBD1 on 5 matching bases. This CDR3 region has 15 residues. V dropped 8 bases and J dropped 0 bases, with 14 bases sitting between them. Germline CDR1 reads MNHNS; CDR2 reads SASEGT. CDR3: CASGDAWYSNQPQHF. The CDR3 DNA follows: TGTGCCAGCGGGGACGCCTGGTATAGCAATCAGCCCCAGCATTTT.

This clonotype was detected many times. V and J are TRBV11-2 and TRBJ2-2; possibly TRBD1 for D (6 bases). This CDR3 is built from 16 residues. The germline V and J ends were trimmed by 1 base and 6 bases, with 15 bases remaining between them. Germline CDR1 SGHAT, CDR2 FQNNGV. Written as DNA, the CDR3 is TGTGCCAGCAGCTTAGTCTTCGGACAGAAAGCCGGGGAGCTGTTTTTT. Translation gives CASSLVFGQKAGELFF. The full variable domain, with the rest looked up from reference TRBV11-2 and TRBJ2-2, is EAGVAQSPRYKIIEKRQSVAFWCNPISGHATLYWYQQILGQGPKLLIQFQNNGVVDDSQLPKDRFSAERLKGVDSTLKIQPAKLEDSAVYLCASSLVFGQKAGELFFGEGSRLTVL.

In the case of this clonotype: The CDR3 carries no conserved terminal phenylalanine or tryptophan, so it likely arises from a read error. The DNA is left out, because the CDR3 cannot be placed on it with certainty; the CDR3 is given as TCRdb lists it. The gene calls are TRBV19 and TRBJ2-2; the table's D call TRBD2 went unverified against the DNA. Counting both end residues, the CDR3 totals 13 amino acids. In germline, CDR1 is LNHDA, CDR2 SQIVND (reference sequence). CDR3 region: CASSPRGAGELCV.

The CDR3 here is CASSHLGVDYGYTF. CDR3 in DNA: TGTGCCAGCAGTCACCTTGGGGTTGACTATGGCTACACCTTC. The chain combines TRBV6-5 with TRBJ1-2, with D unresolved. The CDR3 loop spans 14 amino acids. Germline-derived CDR1 and CDR2 are MNHEY and SVGAGI. V was cut by 5 bases and J by 3 bases, with 13 bases left in between.